This section outlines one T cell receptor (beta chain) sequence together with its context. This sample was taken from a study of T cells after yellow fever vaccination. Looking at the study overall: Preparation used SMART-Seq v4 Ultra Low Input for the low-cell-number fractions.

5'RACE template switching generated TCR cDNA, adding a universal primer site and UMIs. TCRdb re-called the 5' RACE reads with MiXCR, one entry per CDR3 protein. The profile covers a few hundred thousand distinct CDR3 sequences, with 4% appearing a single time and roughly 26% taken by the ten largest. The sample consisted of PBMCs, taken 5 days after the yellow fever booster vaccination. This TCR derives from a man in his late teens or twenties who received the YFV17D yellow fever vaccine.

CDR3 loop: CASSAGLSSTDTQYF. For the CDR3, the DNA is TGTGCCAGCAGCGCCGGGCTGTCTAGCACAGATACGCAGTATTTT. This chain uses TRBV9 with TRBJ2-3, with D hard to call. Germline CDR1 is SGDLS and CDR2 is YYNGEE. V lost 3 bases and J lost 0, with 11 bases in between. The CDR3 length is 15 residues.